This TCR beta chain is drawn from a study of cytomegalovirus exposure and HLA in healthy donors. V shed 5 bases and J 2 bases; nucleotides not matched to a gene: 5. The CDR3 length is 16 residues. Germline loops: CDR1 MRHNA, CDR2 SNTAGT. Study-wide findings and caveats: Fewer N-insertions (relative to the roughly 720-donor mean) were reportedly seen in an Asian-associated ancestry cluster in a later analysis. In a later analysis, TCR beta V- and J-gene trimming was associated with a missense DCLRE1C variant.

The PCR was carried out with 60 Vbeta primers and 13 Jbeta primers. Using immunoSEQ multiplex PCR, the repertoire was profiled, and TCRdb retains in-frame clones only, with some absent. This sample has roughly 71,000 clones, with around 74% found just once. About this clone itself: Its antigen is still unknown.

The origin of this receptor is a human donor in good health. The sample taken for sequencing was PBMCs. The chain recombines TRBV6-4 with TRBJ2-2; TRBD2 aligns across 10 bases. The chain's CDR3 is CASSPGTSANTGELFF. In nucleotides, the CDR3 is TGTGCCAGCAGTCCCGGGACTAGCGCTAACACCGGGGAGCTGTTTTTT.